This T cell receptor (beta chain) was identified in a study of T cell repertoires in cytomegalovirus infection (dated by TCRdb to the late 2010s). Context from the whole study: Because public TCR beta signatures pointed to carriage of CMV infection together with the matching HLA type, the HLA type of each donor mattered for the analysis. The full study reports these points: Cumulative frequency of public TCR beta family members discriminated carriers of CMV infection plus the relevant HLA type in this cohort and an independent approximately 400-donor cohort. The ex vivo response was dominated by HLA-C-restricted CMV-specific TCR beta clonotypes, and the single most frequent clonotype in two of eight donors was supplied by these HLA-C-restricted clonotypes.

This clonotype was seen a few times. What this receptor recognizes is not known. No per-base quality is available; no much larger clone lies one base away. CDR1 and CDR2, looked up from the germline V gene, are SGDLS and YYNGEE. Taken from cysteine to phenylalanine, the CDR3 has 14 residues. Left in the record is the CDR3 DNA by itself, 42 bases read in frame from the first base. Germline trimming: 7 bases from V, 5 bases from J; junction bases outside gene matches: 10. Sequencing was performed on an Illumina HiSeq 1500. In TCRdb, the public reads were trimmed at Q25 with fastp and aligned with MiXCR, with productive beta chains retained. Each CDR3 protein appears once, grouped with its most common genes and DNA. This sample is represented by fewer than 700,000 distinct CDR3 sequences; 20% to 25% of them were singletons. The top ten clones comprise roughly 8% of the sample.

The source of this sequence is a human donor in good health (CMV status not recorded). Some clones in this sample may be carry-over from other donors' samples. Input material: CD8+ T cells from PBMCs. The chain couples TRBV9 to TRBJ1-2; 8 bases in the junction line up with TRBD1. The base sequence is TGTGCCAGCGGTGTTCCGACAGGGGATTATGGCTACACCTTC. Its product reads: CASGVPTGDYGYTF. When the CDR3 is completed using the reference TRBV9 and TRBJ1-2 genes on either side, the full variable domain is DSGVTQTPKHLITATGQRVTLRCSPRSGDLSVYWYQQSLDQGLQFLIQYYNGEERAKGNILERFSAQQFPDLHSELNLSSLELGDSALYFCASGVPTGDYGYTFGSGTRLTVV.